These T cell receptor beta chains were read from a single sample in a study of blood T cell repertoires in COVID-19. Only in-frame clones appear in the TCRdb table, and some are missing; sequencing was by immunoSEQ multiplex PCR. The sample carries hundreds of thousands of clones, around 81% recorded once. Sequencing used peripheral blood. The receptor set was obtained from a woman in her fifties or sixties with active or convalescent COVID-19. The CDR3 runs from the conserved cysteine through the conserved F or W. Each record gives: clone size, J gene, V gene, CDR3 length, D gene, CDR3 DNA, CDR3 protein. A D gene is named only where the DNA matches it firmly. Rows give clone size only sometimes, using once, few, many, or a class for an expanded clone.

- TRBJ2-7 TRBV10-3 16 TRBD2 TGTGCCATCAGTGATATTAGCGGGACGAGCTCCTACGAGCAGTACTTC CAISDISGTSSYEQYF
- TRBJ1-4 TRBV27 15 - TGTGCCAGCAGCCTCGTGGGGGGGATTAATGAAAAACTGTTTTTT CASSLVGGINEKLFF
once TRBJ2-1 TRBV19 15 TRBD2 TGTGCCAGTAGTTCTCGACTAGCGGGAGGGCGTGAGCAGTTCTTC CASSSRLAGGREQFF
- TRBJ2-7 TRBV28 17 - TGTGCCAGCAACCAGCCGAAAAAAGCGGAGACCTCCTACGAGCAGTACTTC CASNQPKKAETSYEQYF
once TRBJ1-2 TRBV19 14 - TGTGCCAGTAGCACATCGACAGCTAACTATGGCTACACCTTC CASSTSTANYGYTF
once TRBJ2-2 TRBV27 15 - TGTGCCAGCTCCCTCCGGAGGCGGGACACCGGGGAGCTGTTTTTT CASSLRRRDTGELFF
- TRBJ1-4 TRBV9 15 - TGTGCCAGCAGCCCACCGGGACTGACTAATGAAAAACTGTTTTTT CASSPPGLTNEKLFF
- TRBJ1-3 TRBV10-3 16 TRBD1 TGTGCCATCAGTAATGGGGACAGGGGAACTGGAAACACCATATATTTT CAISNGDRGTGNTIYF
- TRBJ2-6 TRBV3-1/TRBV3-2 14 - TGTGCCAGCAGCCACCTCTCTGGGGCCAACGTCCTGACTTTC CASSHLSGANVLTF
- TRBJ1-5 TRBV19 17 - TGTGCCAGTAGTATCAGGGAGGGCAGTTATAGCAATCAGCCCCAGCATTTT CASSIREGSYSNQPQHF
- TRBJ1-1 TRBV9 13 - TGTGCCAGCAGCGTAGCTCCGAACACTGAAGCTTTCTTT CASSVAPNTEAFF
- TRBJ1-1 TRBV7-9 16 - TGTGCCAGCAGCTTAGTCGGTGGAGGAAAGAACACTGAAGCTTTCTTT CASSLVGGGKNTEAFF
- TRBJ2-1 TRBV3-1/TRBV3-2 13 - TGTGCCAGCAGCCAGTTGAGGAGCAATGAGCAGTTCTTC CASSQLRSNEQFF
- TRBJ1-2 TRBV24-1 13 - TGTGCCACCAGTGCGACTTCCAACTATGGCTACACCTTC CATSATSNYGYTF
- TRBJ1-1 TRBV29-1 13 - TGCAGCGCCTTCCAGGGGTCGGGGACTGAAGCTTTCTTT CSAFQGSGTEAFF
once TRBJ1-1 TRBV27 12 - TGTGCCAGCAGTACACTCCGGGGGGGTGCTTTCTTT CASSTLRGGAFF
- TRBJ2-1 TRBV15 20 TRBD2 TGTGCCACCAGCAGAGATGAGGCTAGCGGGAGAAGGGCTCGGACCAATGAGCAGTTCTTC CATSRDEASGRRARTNEQFF
- TRBJ1-1 TRBV7-2 14 - TGTGCCAGCAGCTTAGCCGCGCGGAACACTGAAGCTTTCTTT CASSLAARNTEAFF
- TRBJ1-4 TRBV30 13 - TGTGCCTGGGGGGAACGGGGTAATGAAAAACTGTTTTTT CAWGERGNEKLFF
- TRBJ1-1 TRBV5-6 14 - TGTGCCAGCAGCCCCCGGTTGGGGGGCACTGAAGCTTTCTTT CASSPRLGGTEAFF
- TRBJ2-1 TRBV19 14 TRBD1 TGTGCCAGTACCCCGGGGACAGGGACCAATGAGCAGTTCTTC CASTPGTGTNEQFF
- TRBJ2-1 TRBV14 13 - TGTGCCAGCAGCCAAGATAGCACGAGTACGAAGTTCTTC CASSQDSTSTKFF
- TRBJ1-1 TRBV15 14 - TGTGCCACCAGCAGAGCCCAGCGGGGGACTGAAGCTTTCTTT CATSRAQRGTEAFF
- TRBJ1-2 TRBV19 17 TRBD1 TGTGCCAGTAGTATCCGGGACAGGGGAAGAGGGGACTATGGCTACACCTTC CASSIRDRGRGDYGYTF
once TRBJ2-7 TRBV5-1 14 - TGCGCCAGCAGCCCGGGTCCTAAACTATACGAGCAGTACTTC CASSPGPKLYEQYF
- TRBJ1-1 TRBV19 12 - TGTGCCAGTAGTCCCGTCGGGGCTGAAGCTTTCTTT CASSPVGAEAFF
few TRBJ1-2 TRBV5-1 15 - TGCGCCAGCAGCCTCGAAGGACAGCCGTTTAGCGACTACACCTTC CASSLEGQPFSDYTF
- TRBJ2-1 TRBV7-2 19 TRBD2 TGTGCCAGCAGCTTAGTAGGGACTAGCGGGTCCGGTAGATACAATGAGCAGTTCTTC CASSLVGTSGSGRYNEQFF
- TRBJ2-5 TRBV7-2 14 - TGTGCCAGCAGCTCCTTGCGGGGACAAGAGACCCAGTACTTC CASSSLRGQETQYF
- TRBJ1-4 TRBV5-8 15 TRBD1 TGTGCCAGCAACCAACCCGACAGGGATCGAGAAAAACTGTTTTTT CASNQPDRDREKLFF
few TRBJ1-2 TRBV12-3/TRBV12-4 13 - TGTGCCAGCAGTCGTATTTCTAACTATGGCTACACCTTC CASSRISNYGYTF